What follows are 5 T cell receptor beta chains derived from one specimen sequenced in a study of blood T cell repertoires in COVID-19. Assay used: immunoSEQ multiplex PCR; TCRdb lists only in-frame clones, some missing. The sample lists about 32,000 clones, 85% to 90% occurring once. The sequenced material came from peripheral blood. The origin of the receptors is a man in his 60s with active or convalescent COVID-19.

This chain uses TRBV7-6 with TRBJ2-1; 10 nucleotides agree with TRBD1. The CDR3 loop spans 16 amino acids. Losses at the gene ends were 5 bases for V and 4 bases for J; bases not matched to a gene: 8. Germline values: CDR1 SGHVS, CDR2 FNYEAQ. The CDR3 region is CASSKGQGPFYNEQFF. Here the CDR3 DNA reads TGTGCCAGCAGCAAGGGACAGGGGCCTTTTTACAATGAGCAGTTCTTC.

CDR3 region: CSVEGESHRGRYGYTF. The CDR3 nucleotides are TGCAGCGTTGAAGGGGAATCTCACAGGGGGCGGTACGGCTACACCTTC. This chain joins TRBV29-1 and TRBJ1-2; 9 bases map to TRBD1. The CDR3 sequence is 16 residues long. The V gene's germline CDR1 is SQVTM and CDR2 ANQGSEA. Trimming took 1 base from V and 8 from J; bases not matched to a gene: 14.

V is TRBV19 and J is TRBJ2-1, with 7 bases fitting TRBD1. The germline V gene encodes CDR1 LNHDA and CDR2 SQIVND (reference sequence). V lost 4 bases to trimming and J lost 6 bases; unmatched junction nucleotides: 6. This CDR3 contains 14 residues. CDR3 bases: TGTGCCAGTAGTAGAGACAGGGCCTCCAATGAGCAGTTCTTC. This encodes CASSRDRASNEQFF.

V and J are TRBV5-8 and TRBJ2-2; TRBD1 might be the D (6 bases). This CDR3 spans 16 amino acids. The germline V and J ends were trimmed by 4 bases and 5 bases, with 18 bases remaining between them. Germline V lookup: CDR1 SGHTS, CDR2 YDEGEE. The CDR3 DNA reads as TGTGCCAGCAGCACCGGGACATCGAGAGCGACCGGGGAGCTGTTTTTT. It specifies CASSTGTSRATGELFF.

V gene TRBV6-5 combines with J gene TRBJ2-3, with a weak D call TRBD2 (5 bases). Germline V CDR1 and CDR2: MNHEY, SVGAGI. The CDR3 sequence is 15 residues long. Trimming took off 3 bases at V and 7 bases at J, with 17 bases between the two ends. CDR3 coding DNA: TGTGCCAGCAGTTATTTGGCGGGTTCCCCAAATACGCAGTATTTT. Its protein is CASSYLAGSPNTQYF.